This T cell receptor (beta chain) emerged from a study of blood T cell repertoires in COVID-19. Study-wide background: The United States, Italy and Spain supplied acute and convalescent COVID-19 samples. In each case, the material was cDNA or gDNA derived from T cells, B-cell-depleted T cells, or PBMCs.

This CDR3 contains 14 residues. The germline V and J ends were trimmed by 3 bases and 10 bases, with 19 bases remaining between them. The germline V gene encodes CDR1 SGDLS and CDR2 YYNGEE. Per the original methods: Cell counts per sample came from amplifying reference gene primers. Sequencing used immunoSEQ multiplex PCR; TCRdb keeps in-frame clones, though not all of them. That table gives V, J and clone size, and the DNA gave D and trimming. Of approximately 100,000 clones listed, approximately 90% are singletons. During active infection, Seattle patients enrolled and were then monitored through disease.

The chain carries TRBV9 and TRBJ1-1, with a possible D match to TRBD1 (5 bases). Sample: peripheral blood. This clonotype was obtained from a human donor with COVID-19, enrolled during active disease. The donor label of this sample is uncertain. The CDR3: CASSAPPGGGVAFF. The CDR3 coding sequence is TGTGCCAGCAGCGCGCCCCCGGGGGGTGGAGTAGCTTTCTTT.